The text below deals with one T cell receptor beta chain. The antigen remains unidentified. Naive CD8 cells were CD45RO-negative, positively selected for CCR7, excluding terminally differentiated effector memory CD45RA+ cells. The study drew its donors from healthy HIV-negative adults without recent acute infections or vaccinations. The data derive from a study of shared clonotypes between healthy human individuals. Study-level background: CD8 memory received one plate per donor, CD8 naive two, CD4 memory three and CD4 naive three. General study results and limits: Depth of sequencing was expected to influence donor clonotype sharing. Generation probabilities were higher for clonotypes shared across all four sorted-subset donors than for unshared ones.

This table comes from immunoSEQ multiplex PCR, and its TCRdb copy is limited to in-frame clones, with some not included. The table includes about 2.1 million clones, about 93% detected once. The receptor comes from a man aged 18-30 years in good health. Some clones in this sample may be carry-over from other donors' samples. The sample comprised naive CD8+ T cells from PBMCs.

The CDR3 loop reads CASSGTSEQYF. The DNA for the CDR3 is TGTGCCAGCAGCGGGACATCCGAGCAGTACTTC. The V call is TRBV2, the J call TRBJ2-7, with a possible D match to TRBD1 (6 bases). The germline gives CDR1 SNHLY, CDR2 FYNNEI. V lost 6 bases, J lost 6 bases, and 9 bases lay in between. This CDR3 has 11 amino acids.